Listed below are T cell receptor beta chains from one sample, sequenced in a study of T cells in Graves' hyperthyroidism and ophthalmopathy. TCRdb reanalysed the multiplex PCR reads using MiXCR and keeps one entry per CDR3 protein. The sample shows around 350,000 distinct CDR3 sequences, about 18% of them seen only once. The sequenced material came from blood. The receptors originated from a woman aged 18-29 years with Graves' hyperthyroidism. Both conserved end residues are part of each CDR3. D genes are given only for firm matches.

d_call	j_call	v_call	cdr3_aa
-	TRBJ2-2	TRBV10-3	CAISLGLNTGELFF
-	TRBJ1-6	TRBV10-2	CASSESEGGSPLHF
-	TRBJ1-1	TRBV24-1	CATSDDATGLGAFF
-	TRBJ1-1	TRBV6-5	CASSYRDPEAFF
-	TRBJ2-7	TRBV5-1	CASSLEGLHEQYF
TRBD1	TRBJ2-7	TRBV20-1	CSASRTGAIYEQYF
-	TRBJ1-5	TRBV20-1	CSARAWGNQPQHF
TRBD2	TRBJ2-3	TRBV30	CAWRGVSGGPDTQYF
-	TRBJ2-7	TRBV7-8	CASSLFLEMVSPYEQYF
-	TRBJ1-6	TRBV7-8	CASSLRRAQNSPLHF
TRBD1	TRBJ1-2	TRBV24-1	CATSDEGQTYGYTF
TRBD1	TRBJ1-2	TRBV7-8	CASSLVAGGLGYTF
TRBD1	TRBJ1-1	TRBV3-1	CASSLTTLGQESFF
-	TRBJ2-2	TRBV7-2	CASSLNSGELFF
-	TRBJ1-1	TRBV6-1	CASGRLGQNTEAFF
TRBD2	TRBJ2-5	TRBV4-1	CASSQVAPGGRETQYF
-	TRBJ2-2	TRBV6-1	CASSERGRLFNTGELFF
TRBD2	TRBJ2-5	TRBV5-1	CASAGSGGYQETQYF
-	TRBJ1-1	TRBV7-8	CASSLEGGWAFF
TRBD2	TRBJ2-7	TRBV19	CASSRSKRGVSYEQYF